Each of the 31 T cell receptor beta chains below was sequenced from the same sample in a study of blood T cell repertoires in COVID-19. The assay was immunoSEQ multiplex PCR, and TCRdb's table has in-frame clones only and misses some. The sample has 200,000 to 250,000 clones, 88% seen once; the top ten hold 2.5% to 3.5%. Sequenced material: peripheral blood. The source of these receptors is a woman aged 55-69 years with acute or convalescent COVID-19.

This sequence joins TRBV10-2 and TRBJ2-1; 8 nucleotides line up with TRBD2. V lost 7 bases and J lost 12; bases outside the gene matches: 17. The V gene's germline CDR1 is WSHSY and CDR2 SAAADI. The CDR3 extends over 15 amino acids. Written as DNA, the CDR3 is TGCGCCAGCAAAGGGACTAGTGGGACCTCATCCGCGCAGTTCTTC. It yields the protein CASKGTSGTSSAQFF.

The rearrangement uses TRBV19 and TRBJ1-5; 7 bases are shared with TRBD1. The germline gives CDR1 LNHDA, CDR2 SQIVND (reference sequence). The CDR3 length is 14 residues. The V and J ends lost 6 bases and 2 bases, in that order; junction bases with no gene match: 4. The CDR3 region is CASRDRSGNQPQHF. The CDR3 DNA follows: TGTGCCAGTAGGGACAGGTCAGGCAATCAGCCCCAGCATTTT.

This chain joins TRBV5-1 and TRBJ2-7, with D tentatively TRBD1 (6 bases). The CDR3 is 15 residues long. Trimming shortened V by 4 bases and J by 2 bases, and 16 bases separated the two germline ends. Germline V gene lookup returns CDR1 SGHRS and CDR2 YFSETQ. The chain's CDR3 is CASSQLPGTTYEQYF. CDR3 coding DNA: TGCGCCAGCAGCCAATTACCCGGGACAACCTACGAGCAGTACTTC.

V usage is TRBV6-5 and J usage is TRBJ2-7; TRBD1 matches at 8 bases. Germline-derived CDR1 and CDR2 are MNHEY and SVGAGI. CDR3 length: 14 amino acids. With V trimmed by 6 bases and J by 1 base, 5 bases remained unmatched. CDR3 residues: CASRAGTGSYEQYF. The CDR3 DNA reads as TGTGCCAGCAGAGCCGGGACAGGATCCTACGAGCAGTACTTC.

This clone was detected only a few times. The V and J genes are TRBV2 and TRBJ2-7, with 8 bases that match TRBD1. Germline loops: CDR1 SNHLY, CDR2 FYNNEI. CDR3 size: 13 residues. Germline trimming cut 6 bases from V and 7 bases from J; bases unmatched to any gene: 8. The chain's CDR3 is CASRGQVFGEQYF. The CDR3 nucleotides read TGTGCCAGCAGGGGACAGGTCTTCGGAGAGCAGTACTTC.

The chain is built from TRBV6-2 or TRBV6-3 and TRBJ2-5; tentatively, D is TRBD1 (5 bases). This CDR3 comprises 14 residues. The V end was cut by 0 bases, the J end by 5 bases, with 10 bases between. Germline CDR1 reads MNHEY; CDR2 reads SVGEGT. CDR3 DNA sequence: TGTGCCAGCAGTTACTCGACCAGGGTCGAGACCCAGTACTTC. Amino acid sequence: CASSYSTRVETQYF.

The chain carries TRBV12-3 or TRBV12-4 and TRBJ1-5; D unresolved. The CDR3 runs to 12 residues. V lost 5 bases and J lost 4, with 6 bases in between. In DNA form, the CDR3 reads TGTGCCAGCAGTCCCTCTAATCAGCCCCAGCATTTT. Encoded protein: CASSPSNQPQHF.

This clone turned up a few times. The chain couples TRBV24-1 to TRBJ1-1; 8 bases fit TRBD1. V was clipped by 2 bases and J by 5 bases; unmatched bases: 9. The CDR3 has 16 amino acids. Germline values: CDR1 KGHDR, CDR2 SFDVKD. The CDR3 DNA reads TGTGCCACCAGTGATTCGAGACAGGGGAGCGTTACTGAAGCTTTCTTT. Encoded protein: CATSDSRQGSVTEAFF.

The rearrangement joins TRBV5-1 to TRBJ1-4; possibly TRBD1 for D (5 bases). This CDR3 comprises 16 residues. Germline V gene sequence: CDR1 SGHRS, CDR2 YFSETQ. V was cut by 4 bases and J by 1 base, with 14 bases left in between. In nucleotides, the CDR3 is TGCGCCAGCAGCAGTGGAGGGGAACGAACTAATGAAAAACTGTTTTTT. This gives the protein CASSSGGERTNEKLFF.

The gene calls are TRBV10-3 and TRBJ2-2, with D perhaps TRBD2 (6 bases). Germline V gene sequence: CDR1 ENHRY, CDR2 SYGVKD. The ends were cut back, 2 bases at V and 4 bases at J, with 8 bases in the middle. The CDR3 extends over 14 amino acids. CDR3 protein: CAISELSGTGELFF. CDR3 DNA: TGTGCCATCAGTGAGCTTAGCGGCACCGGGGAGCTGTTTTTT.

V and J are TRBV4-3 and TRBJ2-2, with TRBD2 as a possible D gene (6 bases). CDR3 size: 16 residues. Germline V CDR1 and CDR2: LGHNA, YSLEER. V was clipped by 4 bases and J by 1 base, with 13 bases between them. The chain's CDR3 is CASSRRRAGNTGELFF. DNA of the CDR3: TGCGCCAGCAGCCGCAGGCGAGCGGGGAACACCGGGGAGCTGTTTTTT.

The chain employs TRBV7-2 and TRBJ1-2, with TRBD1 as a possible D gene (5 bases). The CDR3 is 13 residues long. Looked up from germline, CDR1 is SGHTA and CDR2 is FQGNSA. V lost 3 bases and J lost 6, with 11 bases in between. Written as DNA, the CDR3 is TGTGCCAGCAGCTTCCGAGACAGAGATGGCTACACCTTC. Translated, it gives CASSFRDRDGYTF.

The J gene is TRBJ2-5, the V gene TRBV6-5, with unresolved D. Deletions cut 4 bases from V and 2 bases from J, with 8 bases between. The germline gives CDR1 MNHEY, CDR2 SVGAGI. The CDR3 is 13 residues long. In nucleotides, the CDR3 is TGTGCCAGCAGTTCCTCCCAACAAGAGACCCAGTACTTC. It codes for CASSSSQQETQYF.

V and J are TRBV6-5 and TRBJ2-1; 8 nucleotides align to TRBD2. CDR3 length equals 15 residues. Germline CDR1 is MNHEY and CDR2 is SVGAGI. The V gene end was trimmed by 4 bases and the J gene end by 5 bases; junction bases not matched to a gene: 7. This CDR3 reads CASSSLGTSNNEQFF. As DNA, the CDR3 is TGTGCCAGCAGTTCCCTTGGGACTAGTAACAATGAGCAGTTCTTC.

The CDR3 nucleotides are TGTGCCAGCTCAGCCGGGACAGGGCGAGAGACCCAGTACTTC. Translating it yields CASSAGTGRETQYF. The chain employs TRBV18 and TRBJ2-5; 9 bases agree with TRBD1. The CDR3 is 14 amino acids. V shed 5 bases, J shed 4 bases, and the junction held 5 bases outside the gene matches. Germline V CDR1 and CDR2: KGHSH, LQKENI.

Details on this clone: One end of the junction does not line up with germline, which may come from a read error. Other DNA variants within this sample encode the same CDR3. CDR3 bases: TGCAGCGACGACATCTACGAGCAGTACTTT. Residues: CSDDIYEQYF. V is TRBV29-1 and J is TRBJ2-7; D is unresolved. CDR3 length: 10 residues. Germline V gene lookup returns CDR1 SQVTM and CDR2 ANQGSEA.

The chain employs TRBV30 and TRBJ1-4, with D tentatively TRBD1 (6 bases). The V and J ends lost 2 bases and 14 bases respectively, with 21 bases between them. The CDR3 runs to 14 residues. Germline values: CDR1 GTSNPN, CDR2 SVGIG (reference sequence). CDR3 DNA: TGTGCCTGGAGTTCGGGGGGGCCGGGGCCAAGGCTGTTTTTT. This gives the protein CAWSSGGPGPRLFF.

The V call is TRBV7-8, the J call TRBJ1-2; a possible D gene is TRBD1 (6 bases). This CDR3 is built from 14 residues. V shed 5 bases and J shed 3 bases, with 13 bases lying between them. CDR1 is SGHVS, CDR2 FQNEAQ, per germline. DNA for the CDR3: TGTGCCAGCAGCCCGAACCCAGGGGACTATGGCTACACCTTC. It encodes CASSPNPGDYGYTF.

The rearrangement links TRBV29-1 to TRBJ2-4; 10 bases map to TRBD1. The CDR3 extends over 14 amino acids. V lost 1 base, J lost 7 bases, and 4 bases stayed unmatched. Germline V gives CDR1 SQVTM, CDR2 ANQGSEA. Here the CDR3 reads CSVEASTGGNIQYF. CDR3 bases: TGCAGCGTTGAAGCCTCGACAGGGGGCAACATTCAGTACTTC.

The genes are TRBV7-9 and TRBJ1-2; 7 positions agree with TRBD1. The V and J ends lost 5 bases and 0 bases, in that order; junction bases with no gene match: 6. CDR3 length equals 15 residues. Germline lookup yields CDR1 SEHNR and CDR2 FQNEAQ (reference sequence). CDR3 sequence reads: CASSRGTEANYGYTF. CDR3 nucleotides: TGTGCCAGCAGCCGAGGGACAGAGGCTAACTATGGCTACACCTTC.

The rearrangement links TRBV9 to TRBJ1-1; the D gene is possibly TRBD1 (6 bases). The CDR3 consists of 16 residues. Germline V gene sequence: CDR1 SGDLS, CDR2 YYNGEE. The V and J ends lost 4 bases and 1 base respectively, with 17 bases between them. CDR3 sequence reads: CASSQHSGDTNTEAFF. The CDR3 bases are TGTGCCAGCAGCCAACATAGCGGGGACACGAACACTGAAGCTTTCTTT.

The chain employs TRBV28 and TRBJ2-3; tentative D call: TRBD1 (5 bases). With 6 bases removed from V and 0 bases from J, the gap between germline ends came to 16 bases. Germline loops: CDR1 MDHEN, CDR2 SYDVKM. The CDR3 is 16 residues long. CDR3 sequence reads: CASSSTRTLSTDTQYF. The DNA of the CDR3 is TGTGCCAGCAGCTCCACCAGGACACTCAGCACAGATACGCAGTATTTT.

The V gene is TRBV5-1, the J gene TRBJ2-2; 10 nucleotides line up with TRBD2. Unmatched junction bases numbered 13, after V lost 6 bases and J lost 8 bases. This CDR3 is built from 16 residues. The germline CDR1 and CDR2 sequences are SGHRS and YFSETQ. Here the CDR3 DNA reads TGCGCCAGCAATCTCGGAGCTAGCGGGAGATCGGGGGAGCTGTTTTTT. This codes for CASNLGASGRSGELFF.

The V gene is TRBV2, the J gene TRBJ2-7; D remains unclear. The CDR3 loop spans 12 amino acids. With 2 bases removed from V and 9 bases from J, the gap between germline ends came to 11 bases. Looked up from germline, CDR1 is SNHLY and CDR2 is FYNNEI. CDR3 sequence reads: CASSERQARQYF. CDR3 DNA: TGTGCCAGCAGTGAAAGGCAGGCCCGGCAGTACTTC.

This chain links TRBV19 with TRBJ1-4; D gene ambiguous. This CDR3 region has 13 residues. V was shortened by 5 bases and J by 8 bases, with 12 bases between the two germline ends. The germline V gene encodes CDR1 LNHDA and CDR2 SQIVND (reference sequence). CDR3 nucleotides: TGTGCCAGTAGTCGACTTTCGGAGGAAAAACTGTTTTTT. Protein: CASSRLSEEKLFF.

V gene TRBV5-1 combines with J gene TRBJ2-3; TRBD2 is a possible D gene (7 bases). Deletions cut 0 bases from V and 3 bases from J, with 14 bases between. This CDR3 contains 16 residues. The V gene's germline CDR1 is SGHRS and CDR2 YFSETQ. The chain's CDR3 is CASSLAGGTGTDTQYF. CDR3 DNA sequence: TGCGCCAGCAGCTTGGCGGGGGGCACCGGGACAGATACGCAGTATTTT.

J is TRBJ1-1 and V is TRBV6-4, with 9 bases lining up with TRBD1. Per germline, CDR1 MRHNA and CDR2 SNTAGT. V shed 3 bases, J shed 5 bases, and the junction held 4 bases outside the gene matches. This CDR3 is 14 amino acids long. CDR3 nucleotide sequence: TGTGCCAGCAGTGAGAGGGACAGGGATACTGAAGCTTTCTTT. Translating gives CASSERDRDTEAFF.

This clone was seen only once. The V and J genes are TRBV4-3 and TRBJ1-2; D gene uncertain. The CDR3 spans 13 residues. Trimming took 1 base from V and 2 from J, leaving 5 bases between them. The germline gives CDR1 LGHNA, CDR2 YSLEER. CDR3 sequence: CASSQAVNYGYTF. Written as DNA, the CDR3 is TGCGCCAGCAGCCAAGCAGTAAACTATGGCTACACCTTC.

CDR3 sequence (DNA): TGTGCCAGCAGCTTAGATGAGGGAATCACTGAAGCTTTCTTT. It is translated as CASSLDEGITEAFF. This rearrangement joins TRBV11-2 to TRBJ1-1; D not resolved. CDR3 size: 14 residues. CDR1 and CDR2 from the germline V gene are SGHAT and FQNNGV. Between the trimmed V and J ends, which lost 0 bases and 4 bases, there was a span of 9 bases.

The CDR3 spells CASSFGRTYNEQFF. In DNA form, the CDR3 reads TGTGCCAGCAGCTTCGGGAGAACCTACAATGAGCAGTTCTTC. J is TRBJ2-1 and V is TRBV5-6, with a possible D match to TRBD2 (6 bases). Germline CDR1 SGHDT, CDR2 YYEEEE. The ends were cut back, 2 bases at V and 2 bases at J, with 8 bases in the middle. The CDR3 totals 14 residues.

The CDR3 is CASSDRGGGAEAFF. As DNA, the CDR3 is TGTGCCAGCAGTGACAGGGGTGGGGGCGCTGAAGCTTTCTTT. The chain has TRBV6-1 and TRBJ1-1; D might be TRBD1 (6 bases). Trimming stripped 3 bases from V and 6 bases from J, with 14 bases between. CDR1 and CDR2 from the germline V gene are MNHNS and SASEGT. The CDR3 spans 14 residues.